This T cell receptor beta chain was obtained from a study of cytomegalovirus exposure and HLA in healthy donors (dated by TCRdb to 2016 to 2017). Notes on the research overall: According to an earlier analysis of 587 of the donors, some 180 million T cells yielded over 90 million unique TCR beta sequences and roughly 280 Gb of sequence data. Rather than drawing on any new phenotypic data, the later analysis identified candidate immune exposures from TCR beta sequences and the way those sequences occurred across donors. Roughly 5 DR-DQ haplotypes were treated as single units for association and clustering because of strong linkage in the cohort. In a later analysis, previously published TCR beta repertoires from 666 donors were re-analyzed and high-resolution HLA genotyping was added so that TCR occurrence patterns could be studied. A later genetic analysis used genome-wide SNP genotypes for about 60% of the roughly 670 donors, treating that subset as a discovery cohort. Around 320 gigabases of sequencing data and tens of millions of unique TCR sequences were included in an early release covering about 600 HLA-typed donors. The study aimed to test whether signatures of past pathogen exposure could be identified by cataloging public T cell receptors. The number of donors typed differed by locus, with 629-630 for A, B, C, DRB1 and DQB1, 522 for DQA1, 600 to 610 for DPA1, and some 440 for DPB1. The study profiled the T cell repertoires of approximately 700 subjects by immunosequencing and related them to cytomegalovirus serostatus. Among about 390 genotyped donors of the cohort, an average of 235,054 unique TCR beta nucleotide sequences were sequenced per donor, approximately 20% of them non-productive. Donor age, sex, ethnicity and CMV serostatus were collected together with the repertoire data. Every repertoire in the discovery cohort had been generated on one and the same sequencing platform. An earlier analysis of roughly 600 of the donors used high-throughput TCR beta sequencing to judge whether each TCR beta V gene segment behaved as functional or pseudogenic. HLA typing covered class I and class II loci at four-digit resolution. Of the roughly 400 genotyped donors, 65% to 90% fell in the genetic ancestry cluster associated with self-reported Caucasian donors. To predict cytomegalovirus infection status, the study brought together high-throughput TCR immunosequencing, statistical association of individual TCRs with disease status, and machine learning. In addition to the first cohort of 650 to 750 subjects, a separate validation cohort of approximately 130 different subjects was used. The research as a whole found: Compared with the 666-donor mean, donors in an Asian-associated ancestry cluster had fewer N-insertions in productive TCRs, according to a later genetic analysis. Because some donors lacked HLA typing at each locus, the association tests relied only on the typed subset. Only TCR beta chains were sequenced in this cohort, and the absence of alpha or paired-chain data limited detectable features. The classifier was reported to diagnose cytomegalovirus status with high specificity and sensitivity in both the original cohort and the validation cohort. The authors suggested that the approach could potentially be extended to other disease states and immunological phenotypes. The study gave a list of roughly 150 TCR beta chains associated with cytomegalovirus. Roughly uniform sequencing depth across donors was assumed in presence/absence analyses, although this assumption may not hold. Most TCR sequences were observed very rarely across donors, whereas some public TCRs were present in many individuals. A group of highly shared sequence variants was considered likely to be a technical artifact of the sequencing pipeline. Because the 87-base-pair reads could not distinguish some IMGT-functional V segments, including TRBV6-2 and TRBV6-3, those segments were excluded. A later analysis found that TCR association rates varied across HLA loci, with DRB1 alleles showing the most associated TCRs and HLA-C alleles the fewest. In vitro tests confirmed that three of the cytomegalovirus-associated TCR beta chains recognize cytomegalovirus antigens. In a later analysis, HLA-associated TCR beta chains showed more clonal expansion and lower generation probabilities than non-associated chains that were equally common. The earlier analysis of 587 of the donors excluded some 15 rarely observed V segments, including chromosome 9 orphons, because counts were too low. Assigning TCR associations to individual alleles was difficult when HLA alleles, especially DR and DQ, strongly co-occurred. In a later analysis, most CMV-associated TCR beta chains were found to appear HLA-restricted, with HLA associations seemingly driven largely by CMV exposure. A further reported finding was that TCR beta sequences accurately predicted the HLA-A and HLA-B alleles for most subjects in the first cohort. Specific HLA alleles were associated with some 15,000 TCR beta sequences at a false discovery rate of 0.05 in a later analysis. Linkage disequilibrium might explain the correlated functional status among segregating V segments, but an unknown experimental factor could not be excluded. In an earlier analysis of around 600 of the donors, most TCR beta V segments appeared in productive rearrangements about 87% or about 30% of the time, broadly matching IMGT annotations. In a later genetic analysis, a missense DCLRE1C variant was associated with V-gene and J-gene trimming of TCR beta chains, and the association was replicated in an independent cohort. The only immune exposure information available for the cohort was CMV serostatus. According to a later analysis, parvovirus B19, influenza, CMV and Epstein-Barr virus appeared linked to several top co-occurrence clusters.

Libraries came from the immunoSEQ multiplex PCR assay. A mixture of 60 forward primers for TCR Vbeta segments and 13 reverse primers for TCR Jbeta segments was used in the multiplex PCR. A multiplex PCR assay on genomic DNA amplified the CDR3 region of rearranged TCR beta genes. Amplified TCR beta libraries were sequenced as 87-base-pair reads on the Illumina HiSeq System. In the original analysis: Across the 500 to 750 repertoires, a later analysis counted around 80 million unique TCR beta chains, roughly 11 million of which were shared by at least two donors. Raw reads were error-corrected and collapsed into unique sequences by a nearest-neighbor algorithm in which closely related sequences were merged to remove PCR and sequencing errors. Alignment of CDR3 sequences to IMGT reference sequences was used to assign V, D and J gene segments. For a sequence to be retained, at least a six-nucleotide match to both a V gene segment and a J gene segment was required. Rearrangements were classified as productive when the CDR3 lacked stop codons and remained in frame with V and J, and all other rearrangements were classified as non-productive. Following IMGT convention, CDR3 was defined as the stretch from the second conserved V-encoded cysteine up to the conserved J-encoded phenylalanine. Sequences without an unambiguous match to a single V gene segment were excluded from the earlier analysis of about 640 of the donors. An earlier analysis of fewer than 750 of the donors classified V segments as functional when productive rearrangements were above 56.7% and as segregating when the standard deviation between donors was above 5%. A statistical classification framework was built to diagnose cytomegalovirus status from the catalog of TCR beta chain sequences. In a later analysis, TCR nucleotide sequences were compared against IMGT/GENE-DB human TR gene sequences so that V and J genes could be assigned. Using the TCRdist pipeline, a later analysis assigned CDR3 sequences along with most-parsimonious VDJ recombination scenarios. In a later analysis, every TCR beta chain was defined by the combination of its CDR3 amino acid sequence and its V-gene family, and reads without a unique V-gene family were dropped. In a later analysis, 450 to 600 highly shared, low-generation-probability nucleotide sequences were removed to address suspected cross-contamination and a sequencing artifact. In a later analysis, a clonal expansion index was calculated for each public chain from normalized within-repertoire ranks of inferred template counts. A later analysis computed generation probabilities with a VDJ recombination model fitted to out-of-frame rearrangements, and checked the results against IGoR. In a later analysis, hypergeometric tests were used to score TCR-TCR, TCR-HLA and TCR-CMV co-occurrence, with a repertoire-size bias correction applied to TCR pairs. In a later analysis, false discovery rates were estimated by permuting HLA or CMV assignments 20 times. A later analysis grouped co-occurring TCRs with DBSCAN, adding TCRdist sequence similarity when clustering within HLA-allele-positive subsets. Co-occurrence clustering excluded repertoires with fewer than 30,000 or more than 120,000 public chains, plus five with anomalous nucleotide sharing. TCRdb re-hosts the immuneACCESS table, in-frame sequences only. Its copies lack some clones; in the studies checked, an unresolved V gene accounts for under half of them, and the cause for the rest is not known. V and J calls and clone size are those listed in that table; D and trimming were worked out from the DNA. In all, the sample holds 100,000 to 150,000 clones, and about three quarters of those were seen once. Around 30% of the sample lies in the top ten.

Measured from the cysteine to the phenylalanine, the CDR3 is 15 residues long. Left in the record is the CDR3 DNA by itself, 45 bases read in frame from the first base. Looking up the germline V gene yields CDR1 SGHTA and CDR2 FQGTGA. V is shortened by 5 bases, J by 5 bases, and the region joining them spans 18 bases. Notes on this clone: The antigen it recognizes is unknown. The input lacks base qualities; no much larger clone sits a single base away.

The cohort comprised 670 or so healthy bone marrow donors. Cohort members were all nominally healthy when sampled, although unrecorded immune exposures were likely present. The donor was CMV seropositive and was included in the group of 250 to 350 seropositive cohort members. A peripheral blood sample was collected from each donor, and TCR beta sequencing was performed on peripheral blood mononuclear cells. The Qiagen DNeasy Blood Extraction Kit was used to extract genomic DNA from the blood cell samples. The sequence came from a man between 60 and 75 years old in good health and CMV-seropositive. This chain is built from TRBV7-3 and TRBJ1-1; the D gene is perhaps TRBD1, on 5 matching bases. Sequencing was carried out using PBMCs. The CDR3 has the sequence CASSRQGTMRTEAFF. The DNA is TGTGCCAGCAGCCGGCAGGGAACAATGAGGACTGAAGCTTTCTTT.